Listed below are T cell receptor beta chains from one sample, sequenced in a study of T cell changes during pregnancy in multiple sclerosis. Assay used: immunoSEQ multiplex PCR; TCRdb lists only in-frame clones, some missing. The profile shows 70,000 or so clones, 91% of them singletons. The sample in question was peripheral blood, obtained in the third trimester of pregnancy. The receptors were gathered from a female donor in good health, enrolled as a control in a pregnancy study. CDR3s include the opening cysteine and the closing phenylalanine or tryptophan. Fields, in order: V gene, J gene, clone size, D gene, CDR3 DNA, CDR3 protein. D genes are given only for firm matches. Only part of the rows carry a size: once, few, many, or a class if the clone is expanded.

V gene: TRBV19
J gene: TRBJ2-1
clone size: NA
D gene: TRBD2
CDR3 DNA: TGTGCCAGTAGTGTTCCGGGACTAGCGGGAGTTAATGAGCAGTTCTTC
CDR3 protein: CASSVPGLAGVNEQFF

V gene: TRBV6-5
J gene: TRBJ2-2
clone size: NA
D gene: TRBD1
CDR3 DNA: TGTGCCAGCAGTTACGGGACAGGGAACACCGGGGAGCTGTTTTTT
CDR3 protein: CASSYGTGNTGELFF

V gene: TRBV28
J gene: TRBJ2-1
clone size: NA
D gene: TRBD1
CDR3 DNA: TGTGCCAGTCACTCCGGGACAGAAAGCAATGAGCAGTTCTTC
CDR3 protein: CASHSGTESNEQFF

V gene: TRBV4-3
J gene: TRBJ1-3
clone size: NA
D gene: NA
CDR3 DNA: TGCGCCAGCAGCCAAACAGGAGTGAACACCATATATTTT
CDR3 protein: CASSQTGVNTIYF

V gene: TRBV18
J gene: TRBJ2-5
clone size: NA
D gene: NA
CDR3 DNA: TGTGCCAGCTCATCGGGACAAGAAGAGACCCAGTACTTC
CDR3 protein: CASSSGQEETQYF

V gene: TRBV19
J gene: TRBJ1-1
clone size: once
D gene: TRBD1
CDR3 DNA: TGTGCCAGCAGGCGGGGACAGAACATGAACACTGAAGCTTTCTTT
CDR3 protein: CASRRGQNMNTEAFF

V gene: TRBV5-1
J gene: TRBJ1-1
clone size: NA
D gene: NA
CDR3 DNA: TGCGCCAGCAGCTTGTCTGGACAACTGAACACTGAAGCTTTCTTT
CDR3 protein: CASSLSGQLNTEAFF

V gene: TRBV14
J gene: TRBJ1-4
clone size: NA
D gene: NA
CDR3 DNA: TGTGCCAGCAGCACCCGATCCGGCCAGGGTAGTGAAAAACTGTTTTTT
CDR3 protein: CASSTRSGQGSEKLFF

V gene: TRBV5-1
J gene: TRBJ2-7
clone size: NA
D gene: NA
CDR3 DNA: TGCGCCAGCAGCCTAGTCAGGGAACCAACGAGCGAGCAGTACTTC
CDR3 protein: CASSLVREPTSEQYF

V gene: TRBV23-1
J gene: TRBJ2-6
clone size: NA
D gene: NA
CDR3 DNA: TGCGCCAGCAGTCATCCTACAGGTACTGGGGCCAACGTCCTGACTTTC
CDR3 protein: CASSHPTGTGANVLTF

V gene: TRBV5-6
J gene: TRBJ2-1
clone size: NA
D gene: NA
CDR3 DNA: TGTGCCAGCAGCTCCTCTCCCTATGAGCAGTTCTTC
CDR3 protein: CASSSSPYEQFF

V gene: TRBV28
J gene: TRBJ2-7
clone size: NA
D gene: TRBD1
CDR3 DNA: TGTGCCAGCAGCTACCGAGACAGGGAGATCTACGAGCAGTACTTC
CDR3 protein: CASSYRDREIYEQYF

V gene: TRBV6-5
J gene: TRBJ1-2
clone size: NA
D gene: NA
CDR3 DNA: TGTGCCAGCAGTTATTATGGGGCTGGCTATGGCTACACCTTC
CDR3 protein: CASSYYGAGYGYTF

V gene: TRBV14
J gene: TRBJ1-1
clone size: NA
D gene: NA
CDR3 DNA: TGTGCCAGCAGCCCTAGCCGGGCCATACTAGAAGCTTTCTTT
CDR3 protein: CASSPSRAILEAFF

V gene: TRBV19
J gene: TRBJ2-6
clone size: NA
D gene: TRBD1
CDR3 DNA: TGTGCCAGTAGTTCCGGACAGGGAAAAAGCTCTGGGGCCAACGTCCTGACTTTC
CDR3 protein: CASSSGQGKSSGANVLTF

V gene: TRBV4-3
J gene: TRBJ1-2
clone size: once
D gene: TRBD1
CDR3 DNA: TGCGCCAGCAGCCAAGTTCCGGGACAGGGAACCGGCTACACCTTC
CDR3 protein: CASSQVPGQGTGYTF

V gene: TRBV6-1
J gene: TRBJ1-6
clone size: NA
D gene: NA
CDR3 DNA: TGTGCCAGCAGTGACGAAGGAGGAATCCACTTT
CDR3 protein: CASSDEGGIHF

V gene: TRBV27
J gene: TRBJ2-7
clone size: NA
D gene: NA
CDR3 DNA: TGTGCCAGCAGGAGTAGCATTTACGAGCAGTACTTC
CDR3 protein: CASRSSIYEQYF

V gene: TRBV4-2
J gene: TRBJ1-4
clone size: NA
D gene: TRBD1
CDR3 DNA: TGTGCCAGCAGCCAAGATCAGGGACAGGGAAATGAAAAACTGTTTTTT
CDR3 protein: CASSQDQGQGNEKLFF

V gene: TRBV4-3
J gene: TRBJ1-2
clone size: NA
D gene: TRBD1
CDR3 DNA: TGCGCCAGCAGCCAGGATGGACAGGCCTATGGCTACACCTTC
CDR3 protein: CASSQDGQAYGYTF

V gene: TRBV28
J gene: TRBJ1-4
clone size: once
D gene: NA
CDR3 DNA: TGTGCCAGCAGACCCTTTAGGGGGGGAAATGAAAAACTGTTTTTT
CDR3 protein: CASRPFRGGNEKLFF

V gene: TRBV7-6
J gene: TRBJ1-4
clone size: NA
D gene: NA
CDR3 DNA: TGTGCCAGCAGCTTTAACGGAGTCGCCAATGAAAAACTGTTTTTT
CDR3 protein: CASSFNGVANEKLFF

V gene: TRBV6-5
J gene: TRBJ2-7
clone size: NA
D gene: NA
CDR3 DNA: TGTGCCAGCAGGGGGGAACAGGGCGAGCAGTACTTC
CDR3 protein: CASRGEQGEQYF

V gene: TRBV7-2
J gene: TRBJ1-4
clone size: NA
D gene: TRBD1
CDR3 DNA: TGTGCCAGCAGACGGGACAGGGGAGAAAAACTGTTTTTT
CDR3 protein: CASRRDRGEKLFF

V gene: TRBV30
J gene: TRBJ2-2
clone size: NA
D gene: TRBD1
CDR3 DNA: TGTGCCTCCGGGACAGATTACACCGGGGAGCTGTTTTTT
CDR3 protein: CASGTDYTGELFF

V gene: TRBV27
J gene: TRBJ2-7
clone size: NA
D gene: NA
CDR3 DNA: TGTGCCAGCAGTTTAGTGGGGGGCTACGAGCAGTACTTC
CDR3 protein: CASSLVGGYEQYF

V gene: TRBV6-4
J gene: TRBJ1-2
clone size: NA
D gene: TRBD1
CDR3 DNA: TGTGCCAGCAGTGACACAGGGACAGGGGCTGGCTACACCTTC
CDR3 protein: CASSDTGTGAGYTF

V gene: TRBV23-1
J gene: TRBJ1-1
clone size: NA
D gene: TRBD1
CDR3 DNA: TGCGCCAGCAGTCAATCTCGTCCGGTCGTTGTCTCGACAGGGTACATCACTGAAGCTTTCTTT
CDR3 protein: CASSQSRPVVVSTGYITEAFF

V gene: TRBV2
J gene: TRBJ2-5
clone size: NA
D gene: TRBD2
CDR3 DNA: TGTGCCAGCAATTCCGCCGGGACTATACAAGAGACCCAGTACTTC
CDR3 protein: CASNSAGTIQETQYF

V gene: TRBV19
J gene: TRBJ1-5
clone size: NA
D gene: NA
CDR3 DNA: TGTGCCAGTAGTATTTCGGAGCATCAGCCCCAGCATTTT
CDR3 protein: CASSISEHQPQHF

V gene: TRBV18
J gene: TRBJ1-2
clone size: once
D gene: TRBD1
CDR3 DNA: TGTGCCAGCTCCCCAACTTACCGACAGGGGGCTTGGATTTACGGCTACACCTTC
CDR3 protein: CASSPTYRQGAWIYGYTF

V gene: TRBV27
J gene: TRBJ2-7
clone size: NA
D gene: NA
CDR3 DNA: TGTGCCAGCAGTCTCCAGACAGACCCCTACGAGCAGTACTTC
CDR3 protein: CASSLQTDPYEQYF